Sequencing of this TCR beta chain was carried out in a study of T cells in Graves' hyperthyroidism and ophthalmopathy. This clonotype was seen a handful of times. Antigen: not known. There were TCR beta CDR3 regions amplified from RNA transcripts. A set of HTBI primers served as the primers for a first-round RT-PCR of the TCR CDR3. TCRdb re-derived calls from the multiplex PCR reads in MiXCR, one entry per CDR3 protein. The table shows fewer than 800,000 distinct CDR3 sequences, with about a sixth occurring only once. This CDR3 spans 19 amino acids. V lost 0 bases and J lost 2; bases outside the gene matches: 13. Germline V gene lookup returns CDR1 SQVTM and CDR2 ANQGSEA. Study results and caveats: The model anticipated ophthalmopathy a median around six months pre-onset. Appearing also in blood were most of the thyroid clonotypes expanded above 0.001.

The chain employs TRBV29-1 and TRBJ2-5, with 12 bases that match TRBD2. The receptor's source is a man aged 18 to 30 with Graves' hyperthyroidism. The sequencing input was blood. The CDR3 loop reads CSVEDRLAGEAPRQETQYF. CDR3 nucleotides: TGCAGCGTTGAAGATCGACTAGCGGGAGAGGCTCCCCGGCAAGAGACCCAGTACTTC.